This T cell receptor (beta chain) was captured by sequencing in a study of blood T cell repertoires in COVID-19. Between the trimmed V and J ends, which lost 0 bases and 6 bases, there was a span of 10 bases. There are 13 residues in the CDR3. Germline values: CDR1 SGHRS, CDR2 YFSETQ. How the authors handled the data: Amplifying reference gene primers gave estimates of nucleated cell counts. Measured with immunoSEQ multiplex PCR; TCRdb has only the in-frame clones, and not every one. V, J and clone size are taken as reported in that table, and D and trimming were inferred from the DNA itself. The table shows fewer than 700,000 clones, with roughly nine tenths occurring only once.

The clonotype was recovered from a woman in her 50s with COVID-19, enrolled during active disease. What was sequenced was peripheral blood. The chain links TRBV5-1 to TRBJ2-7; unclear D gene. CDR3: CASSLEPFSEQYF. The DNA for the CDR3 is TGCGCCAGCAGCTTGGAGCCCTTCTCCGAGCAGTACTTC.